These 21 T cell receptor beta chains were sequenced from one sample in a study of CD8 T cells in ankylosing spondylitis. Study-wide results and limits: A motif in TCR beta, a set of under ten highly homologous variants, appeared characteristic of ankylosing spondylitis blood.

TCRdb re-analysed the 5' RACE reads in MiXCR, keeping a single row per CDR3 protein. The sample yields around 490,000 distinct CDR3 sequences, about 5% seen once. The antigens of these receptors remain unknown. Sequenced input: blood, either unsorted or a sorted T cell fraction (not recorded which). These TCRs come from a male donor with ankylosing spondylitis.

The V gene is TRBV12-3 or TRBV12-4, the J gene TRBJ1-2; D remains unclear. This CDR3 comprises 14 residues. V was shortened by 5 bases and J by 6 bases, with 16 bases between the two germline ends. CDR3 DNA sequence: TGTGCCAGCAGTGCATTTAATTATTTTGATGGCTACACCTTC. This codes for CASSAFNYFDGYTF.

This clonotype was counted at least ten times. This chain uses TRBV4-1 with TRBJ1-5, with D unresolved. The CDR3 spans 13 residues. From germline, CDR1 is MGHRA and CDR2 YSYEKL. V dropped 0 bases and J dropped 10 bases, with 10 bases sitting between them. The CDR3 DNA is TGCGCCAGCAGCCAAGAGGGGAGTCGTCCCCAGCATTTT. Translated, it gives CASSQEGSRPQHF.

This clonotype was counted many times. The V gene is TRBV5-1, the J gene TRBJ2-2; TRBD1 might be the D (5 bases). The CDR3 extends over 14 amino acids. V was pared by 4 bases and J by 8 bases, with 15 bases between. CDR1 is SGHRS and CDR2 is YFSETQ in the germline V gene. The CDR3 sequence: CASSATIQGGELFF. The CDR3 coding sequence is TGCGCCAGCAGCGCAACAATTCAGGGAGGGGAGCTGTTTTTT.

The sample holds many counts of this clonotype. The chain combines TRBV9 with TRBJ2-3; possibly TRBD2 for D (5 bases). In germline, CDR1 is SGDLS, CDR2 YYNGEE. This CDR3 comprises 11 residues. Trimming removed 3 bases from V and 9 bases from J, with 8 bases in between. The CDR3 coding sequence is TGTGCCAGCAGCGGTGGGAGCACGCAGTATTTT. This translates into CASSGGSTQYF.

This clonotype has a count of ten or more. V usage is TRBV6-1 and J usage is TRBJ2-1, with 9 bases identical to TRBD2. The length of the CDR3 is 15 residues. The germline V gene encodes CDR1 MNHNS and CDR2 SASEGT. V trimming: 6 bases; J trimming: 8 bases; junction bases outside the gene matches: 11. The CDR3: CASRLLAGGRYEQFF. The CDR3 DNA follows: TGTGCCAGCAGGCTTCTCGCGGGGGGGCGGTATGAGCAGTTCTTC.

The chain has TRBV4-3 and TRBJ2-7, with D possibly being TRBD1 or TRBD2 (5 bases each). CDR3 length: 15 amino acids. Trimming left V 4 bases short and J 5 bases short, with 18 bases between. CDR1 is LGHNA and CDR2 is YSLEER in the germline V gene. CDR3 coding DNA: TGCGCCAGCAGCCCCCGCGGGTGGGGGTGGGACGAGCAGTACTTC. It codes for CASSPRGWGWDEQYF.

There are many counts of this clonotype. This sequence joins TRBV20-1 and TRBJ2-7; 9 bases are shared with TRBD2. Germline V gene lookup returns CDR1 DFQATT and CDR2 SNEGSKA (reference sequence). The CDR3 sequence is 14 residues long. The trim removed 5 bases at V and 1 base at J, leaving 6 bases unmatched. CDR3 loop: CSADLAGRSYEQYF. The CDR3, as DNA: TGCAGTGCTGATCTAGCGGGACGTTCCTACGAGCAGTACTTC.

This clonotype was seen ten or more times. For the CDR3, the DNA is TGTGCCAGCAGGCAAAGTACCGGGACTAGCGGGGAAGAGCAGTTCTTC. It translates to CASRQSTGTSGEEQFF. The V and J genes are TRBV6-1 and TRBJ2-1, with 13 bases fitting TRBD2. V trimming: 6 bases; J trimming: 10 bases; junction bases outside the gene matches: 12. The CDR3 is made up of 16 amino acids. Germline V gives CDR1 MNHNS, CDR2 SASEGT.

This clonotype has a count of ten or more. The chain carries TRBV12-3 or TRBV12-4 and TRBJ1-2; TRBD1 agrees at 10 bases. This CDR3 is built from 14 residues. J gave up 4 bases and V 6 bases, and 5 bases lay outside the gene matches. The CDR3 DNA reads TGTGCCAGCAGAAGGGGACAGGGGCTCTATGGCTACACCTTC. It codes for CASRRGQGLYGYTF.

Comments on this clonotype: A read error may explain this, as a much larger clone is one base away. The chain links TRBV9 to TRBJ1-5; no clear D. Germline CDR1 SGDLS, CDR2 YYNGEE. The CDR3 loop spans 12 amino acids. DNA for the CDR3: TGTGCCAGCAGCGTAGGGGTTCAGTCCCAGCATTTT. Amino acid sequence: CASSVGVQSQHF.

This clonotype has ten or more counts. The rearrangement joins TRBV6-5 to TRBJ1-6, with D tentatively TRBD1 (6 bases). Trimming took off 1 base at V and 7 bases at J, with 23 bases between the two ends. This CDR3 contains 19 residues. CDR1 is MNHEY and CDR2 is SVGAGI in the germline V gene. This CDR3 reads CASSYWAPGALRTNSPLHF. The CDR3 DNA is TGTGCCAGCAGTTACTGGGCCCCAGGGGCTCTCCGGACGAATTCACCCCTCCACTTT.

This clonotype was seen repeatedly, ten times or more. The V and J genes are TRBV5-1 and TRBJ2-3; the D gene is possibly TRBD1 (5 bases). CDR1 is SGHRS, CDR2 YFSETQ, per germline. V lost 3 bases and J lost 0, with 20 bases in between. This CDR3 has 18 amino acids. Written as DNA, the CDR3 is TGCGCCAGCAGCTCGCCCTTGGGGTTCAGGGTGAGCACAGATACGCAGTATTTT. Encoded protein: CASSSPLGFRVSTDTQYF. The full variable domain, with the rest looked up from reference TRBV5-1 and TRBJ2-3, is KAGVTQTPRYLIKTRGQQVTLSCSPISGHRSVSWYQQTPGQGLQFLFEYFSETQRNKGNFPGRFSGRQFSNSRSEMNVSTLELGDSALYLCASSSPLGFRVSTDTQYFGPGTRLTVL.

This clonotype was seen repeatedly, ten times or more. The chain joins TRBV6-1 to TRBJ2-2; 9 bases are a match to TRBD2. The CDR3 is made up of 15 amino acids. Germline V gene sequence: CDR1 MNHNS, CDR2 SASEGT. The junction had 7 bases not matched to a gene; V was cut back by 5 bases and J by 6 bases. In DNA, the CDR3 is TGTGCCAGCAGTCGGGGGACTAGCTCGGCCGGGGAGCTGTTTTTT. This encodes CASSRGTSSAGELFF.

There are many counts of this clonotype. The chain links TRBV5-1 to TRBJ2-3; 8 positions match TRBD2. J was trimmed by 2 bases and V by 0 bases; bases with no gene match: 5. Germline lookup yields CDR1 SGHRS and CDR2 YFSETQ. CDR3 size: 16 residues. The CDR3 protein is CASSLELAALTDTQYF. The CDR3 nucleotides read TGCGCCAGCAGCTTGGAACTAGCGGCTCTCACAGATACGCAGTATTTT.

This clonotype came up many times. The CDR3 DNA follows: TGTGCCAGCAGTATTCAGGGGAATTCACCCCTCCACTTT. It encodes CASSIQGNSPLHF. The J gene is TRBJ1-6, the V gene TRBV12-3 or TRBV12-4; D is possibly TRBD1 (6 bases). V was cut by 5 bases and J by 7 bases, with 9 bases left in between. This CDR3 is built from 13 residues.

This clonotype came up many times. This rearrangement joins TRBV29-1 to TRBJ1-4, with 8 bases identical to TRBD1. V lost 4 bases and J lost 6; bases outside the gene matches: 13. Germline V gives CDR1 SQVTM, CDR2 ANQGSEA. This CDR3 comprises 16 residues. CDR3 protein: CSVVGPQGAWDEKLFF. CDR3 DNA sequence: TGCAGCGTTGTGGGGCCGCAGGGGGCTTGGGATGAAAAACTGTTTTTT.

This clonotype was observed a few times. The chain uses TRBV27 and TRBJ2-7; D is possibly TRBD2 (7 bases). V was pared by 6 bases and J by 5 bases, with 26 bases between. This CDR3 has 17 residues. Germline CDR1 is MNHEY and CDR2 is SMNVEV (reference sequence). CDR3 coding DNA: TGTGCCAGCAGCCCGCTGGGGGGGGGGCTAGCATGGGACGAGCAGTACTTC. Translated, it gives CASSPLGGGLAWDEQYF.

This clonotype was counted at least ten times. This rearrangement joins TRBV5-1 to TRBJ2-7; D unresolved. Germline CDR1 SGHRS, CDR2 YFSETQ. This CDR3 is built from 14 residues. Trimming stripped 4 bases from V and 1 base from J, with 12 bases between. As DNA, the CDR3 is TGCGCCAGCAGCGCCGACCCCCGATCCTACGAGCAGTACTTC. Protein: CASSADPRSYEQYF.

The table lists this clonotype with many counts. DNA for the CDR3: TGTGCCAGCAGCTTATCCGGGACAGGGGTCAATGAGCAGTTCTTC. Translation: CASSLSGTGVNEQFF. The chain recombines TRBV7-3 with TRBJ2-1; TRBD1 matches 10 bases. J lost 6 bases, V lost 2 bases, and 4 bases had no gene match. This CDR3 is built from 15 residues. In germline, CDR1 is SGHTA, CDR2 FQGTGA.

In its sample, this clonotype was seen many times. This rearrangement joins TRBV28 to TRBJ2-3; no firm D call. The CDR3 length is 11 residues. Per the germline V gene, CDR1 is MDHEN and CDR2 is SYDVKM. The ends were cut back, 6 bases at V and 9 bases at J, with 10 bases in the middle. The chain's CDR3 is CASSDLRTQYF. The CDR3, as DNA: TGTGCCAGCAGCGATCTCCGAACGCAGTATTTT. Using reference TRBV28 and TRBJ2-3 for the parts outside the CDR3, the full variable domain is DVKVTQSSRYLVKRTGEKVFLECVQDMDHENMFWYRQDPGLGLRLIYFSYDVKMKEKGDIPEGYSVSREKKERFSLILESASTNQTSMYLCASSDLRTQYFGPGTRLTVL.

The table lists this clonotype with many counts. The V gene is TRBV29-1, the J gene TRBJ2-3; TRBD2 matches 9 bases. CDR1 is SQVTM and CDR2 is ANQGSEA in the germline V gene. The CDR3 has 15 residues. Unmatched junction bases numbered 6, after V lost 5 bases and J lost 0 bases. CDR3: CSVFAGGGSTDTQYF. For the CDR3, the DNA is TGCAGCGTTTTTGCGGGAGGGGGAAGCACAGATACGCAGTATTTT.